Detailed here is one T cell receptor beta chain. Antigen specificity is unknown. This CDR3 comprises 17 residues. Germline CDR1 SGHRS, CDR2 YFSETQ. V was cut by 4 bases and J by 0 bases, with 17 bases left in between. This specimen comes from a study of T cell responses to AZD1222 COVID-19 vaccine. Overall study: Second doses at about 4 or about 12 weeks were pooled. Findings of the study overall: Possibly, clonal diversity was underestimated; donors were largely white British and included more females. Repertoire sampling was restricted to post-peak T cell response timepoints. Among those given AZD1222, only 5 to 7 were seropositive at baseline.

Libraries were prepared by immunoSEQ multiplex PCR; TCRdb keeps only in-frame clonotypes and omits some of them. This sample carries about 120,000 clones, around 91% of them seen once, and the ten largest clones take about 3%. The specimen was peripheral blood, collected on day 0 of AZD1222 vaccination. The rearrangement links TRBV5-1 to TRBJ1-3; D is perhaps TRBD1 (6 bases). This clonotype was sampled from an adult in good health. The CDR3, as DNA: TGCGCCAGCAGCCCTGCGGGAGGGGACATCTCTGGAAACACCATATATTTT. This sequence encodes CASSPAGGDISGNTIYF.